This T cell receptor (beta chain) is drawn from a study of technical replicates of blood from four donors. The V gene's germline CDR1 is SGHRS and CDR2 YFSETQ. V gave up 4 bases and J gave up 5 bases; unmatched junction bases: 8. The CDR3 has 14 amino acids. The sample holds one count of this clone. Generated by immunoSEQ multiplex PCR, the TCRdb table keeps only in-frame clones and is missing some. The sample lists 66,000 or so clones; more than 75% were seen once. The chain carries TRBV5-1 and TRBJ1-1; 7 bases are a match to TRBD1. Source material: PBMCs. This clonotype was sampled from a human donor in good health. Some clones in this sample may be carry-over from other donors' samples. The chain's CDR3 is CASSTQGGRTEAFF. The CDR3 nucleotides read TGCGCCAGCAGCACCCAGGGGGGTAGGACTGAAGCTTTCTTT.